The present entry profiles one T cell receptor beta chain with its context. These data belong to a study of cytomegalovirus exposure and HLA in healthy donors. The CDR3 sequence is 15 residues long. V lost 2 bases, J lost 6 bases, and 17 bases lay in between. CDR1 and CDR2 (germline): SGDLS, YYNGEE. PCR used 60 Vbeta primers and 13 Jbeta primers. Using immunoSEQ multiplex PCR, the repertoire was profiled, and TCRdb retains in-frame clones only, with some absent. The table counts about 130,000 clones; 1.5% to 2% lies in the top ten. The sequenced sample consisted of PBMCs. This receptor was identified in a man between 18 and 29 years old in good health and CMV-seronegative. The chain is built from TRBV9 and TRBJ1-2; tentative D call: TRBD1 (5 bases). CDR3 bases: TGTGCCAGCAGCGTCGGAGGGGTGCGGGGCGATGGCTACACCTTC. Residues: CASSVGGVRGDGYTF.